The present T cell receptor beta chain was sequenced within a study of control samples from healthy donors and cancer patients. Trimming at V came to 5 bases and at J to 5 bases, leaving 9 bases not matched to a gene. The CDR3 has 15 amino acids. Germline-derived CDR1 and CDR2 are MNHEY and SMNVEV (reference sequence). This clone was counted once. The method was immunoSEQ multiplex PCR; TCRdb's version includes in-frame clones alone and lacks a portion of them. The profile covers about 160,000 clones, with just over 95% appearing a single time and 0.95% to 1.1% taken by the ten largest. J is TRBJ2-5 and V is TRBV27, with TRBD2 matching 9 bases. This sequence originates from a woman in her 30s in good health. Source material: blood. CDR3 loop: CASSEGLAVWETQYF. In nucleotides, the CDR3 is TGTGCCAGCAGTGAGGGACTAGCAGTGTGGGAGACCCAGTACTTC.